This T cell receptor beta chain derives from a study of OX40 agonist ivuxolimab in advanced cancers. Looking at the study overall: Ivuxolimab, which targeted the costimulatory receptor OX40 (CD134), was an agonistic, fully human IgG2 monoclonal antibody. Intravenous ivuxolimab was administered to patients every 2 weeks at six dose levels: 0.01, 0.1, 0.3, 1.5, 3 and 10 mg/kg. Among the roughly 52 dose-escalation patients, some 20 had hepatocellular carcinoma, some 15 melanoma, 9 renal cell carcinoma and 9 head and neck cancer. In the dose-escalation cohort, more than 75% of patients were male, and the mean age was approximately 60 years, with a range of roughly 20 to 80. Prior anti-PD-1, anti-PD-L1 or anti-CTLA-4 therapy was permitted, and checkpoint inhibitors had been received by less than 45% of dose-escalation patients. Partial responses were achieved by three dose-escalation patients, of whom one had hepatocellular carcinoma and two had cutaneous melanoma. Peripheral TCRbeta sequencing was intended to test whether TCR sequence diversity was altered and clonal T-cell expansion was caused by ivuxolimab. The paper reports the monotherapy dose-escalation portion (N of about 47 patients) of the phase I ivuxolimab trial. The investigation overall reported the following: In the 0.1-3.0 mg/kg groups, partial responders had among the lowest normalized peripheral clonal expansion, particularly in CD8+ T cells. Clonal expansion of both CD4+ and CD8+ blood T cells was observed from baseline to week 6 at doses 0.1 to 3.0 mg/kg. Low levels of normalized T-cell clonal expansion were also seen in some patients who did not respond. After ivuxolimab, expanded clones were on average more numerous among CD8+ T cells than among CD4+ T cells. The antigen specificity of the peripheral T cells that underwent clonal expansion was not determined.

The trial excluded patients who had a history of autoimmune disease or were on systemic immunosuppression. In every dose cohort, peripheral blood was drawn for TCR sequencing at baseline, cycle 4 day 1, and cycle 7 day 1. Samples came from an open-label, multicenter, first-in-human phase I dose-escalation trial of ivuxolimab. Adults with locally advanced or metastatic melanoma, renal cell, hepatocellular, or head and neck squamous cell carcinoma were enrolled in the trial. CD4+ and CD8+ T cells were sorted separately from peripheral blood before TCR sequencing. Worth noting for this clone: Its recognized antigen is unknown. No base-level quality is on record; no much larger clone is a single base apart.

V lost 2 bases and J lost 3 bases, and the count of bases not matched to a germline gene is 2. CDR1 and CDR2 (SGDLS, YYNGEE) derive from the germline V gene. The CDR3 runs 14 amino acids, cysteine and phenylalanine included. Kept here is only the CDR3 DNA, which spans 42 bases and is read in frame from base 1. For sequencing of the TCRbeta CDR3 region, genomic DNA was extracted from the sorted cells. The immunoSEQ Assay was used to sequence the TCRbeta CDR3 regions. TCRdb took this table from immuneACCESS and kept in-frame rearrangements with V and J called. Such tables lack part of the clones; where checked against another copy, unresolved V genes explain under half of the gap, and the rest is unexplained. The sample data list under 40,000 clones, and roughly nine tenths of these were observed just once. Clones ranked in the top ten supply about 25% of the sample.

The rearrangement joined TRBV9 to TRBJ2-7, with 10 junctional bases fitting TRBD2. Sequenced material: CD4+ or CD8+ T cells sorted from blood, taken in a trial of the OX40 agonist ivuxolimab. The receptor was isolated from an adult with an advanced solid tumor such as melanoma, head and neck, liver or kidney cancer. At the DNA level, the sequence is TGTGCCAGCAGCGTCGGACTAGCGGTCTACGAGCAGTACTTC. Its coded protein is CASSVGLAVYEQYF.